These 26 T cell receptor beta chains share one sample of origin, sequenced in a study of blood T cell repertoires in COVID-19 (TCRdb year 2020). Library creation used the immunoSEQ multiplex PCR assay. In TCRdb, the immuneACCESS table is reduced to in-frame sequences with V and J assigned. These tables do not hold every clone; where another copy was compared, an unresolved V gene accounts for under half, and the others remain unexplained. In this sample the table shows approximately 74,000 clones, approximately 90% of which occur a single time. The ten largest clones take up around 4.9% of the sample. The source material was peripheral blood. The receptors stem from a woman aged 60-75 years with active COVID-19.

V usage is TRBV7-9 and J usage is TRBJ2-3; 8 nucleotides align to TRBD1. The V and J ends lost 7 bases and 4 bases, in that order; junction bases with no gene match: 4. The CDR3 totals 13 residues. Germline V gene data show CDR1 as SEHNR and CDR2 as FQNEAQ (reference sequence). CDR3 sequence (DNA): TGTGCCAGCAAAAACAGGGGGTCAGATACGCAGTATTTT. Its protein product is CASKNRGSDTQYF.

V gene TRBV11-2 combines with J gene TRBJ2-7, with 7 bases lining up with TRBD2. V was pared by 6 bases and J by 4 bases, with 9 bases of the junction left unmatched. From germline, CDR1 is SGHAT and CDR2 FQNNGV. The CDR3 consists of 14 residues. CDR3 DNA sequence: TGTGCCAGCAGTGCGGGGGTATTCGGGTACGAGCAGTACTTC. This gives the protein CASSAGVFGYEQYF.

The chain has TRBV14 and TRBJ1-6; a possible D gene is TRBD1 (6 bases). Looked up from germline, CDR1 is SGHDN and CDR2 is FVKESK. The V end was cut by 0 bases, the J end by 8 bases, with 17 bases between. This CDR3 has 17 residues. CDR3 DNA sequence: TGTGCCAGCAGCCAAGACGGGGGGGCGCGACGATATTCACCCCTCCACTTT. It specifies CASSQDGGARRYSPLHF. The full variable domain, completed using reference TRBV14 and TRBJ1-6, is EAGVTQFPSHSVIEKGQTVTLRCDPISGHDNLYWYRRVMGKEIKFLLHFVKESKQDESGMPNNRFLAERTGGTYSTLKVQPAELEDSGVYFCASSQDGGARRYSPLHFGNGTRLTVT.

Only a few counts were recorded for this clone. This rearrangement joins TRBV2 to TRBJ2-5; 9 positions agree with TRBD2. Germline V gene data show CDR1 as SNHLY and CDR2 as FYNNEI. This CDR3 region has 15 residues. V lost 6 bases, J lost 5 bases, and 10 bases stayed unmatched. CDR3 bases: TGTGCCAGCAGGTCAGATGCGGGAGGGCGGGAGACCCAGTACTTC. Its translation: CASRSDAGGRETQYF.

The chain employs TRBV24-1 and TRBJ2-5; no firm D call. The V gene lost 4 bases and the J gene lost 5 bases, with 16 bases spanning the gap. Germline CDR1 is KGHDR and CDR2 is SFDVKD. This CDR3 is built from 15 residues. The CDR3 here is CATSDRRLGYETQYF. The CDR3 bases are TGTGCCACCAGTGACCGCCGTCTCGGGTATGAGACCCAGTACTTC.

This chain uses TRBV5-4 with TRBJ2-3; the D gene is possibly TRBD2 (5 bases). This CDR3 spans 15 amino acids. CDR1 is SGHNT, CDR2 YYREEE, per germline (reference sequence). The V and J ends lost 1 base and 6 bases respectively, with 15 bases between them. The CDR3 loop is CASSLMGAVFDTQYF. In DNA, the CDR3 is TGTGCCAGCAGCTTGATGGGAGCTGTTTTTGATACGCAGTATTTT. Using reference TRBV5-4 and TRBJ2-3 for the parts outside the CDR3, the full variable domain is ETGVTQSPTHLIKTRGQQVTLRCSSQSGHNTVSWYQQALGQGPQFIFQYYREEENGRGNFPPRFSGLQFPNYSSELNVNALELDDSALYLCASSLMGAVFDTQYFGPGTRLTVL.

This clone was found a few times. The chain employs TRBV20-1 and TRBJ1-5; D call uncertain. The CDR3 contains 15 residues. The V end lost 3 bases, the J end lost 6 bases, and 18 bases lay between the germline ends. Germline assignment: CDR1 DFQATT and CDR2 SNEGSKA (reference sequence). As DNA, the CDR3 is TGCAGTGCTAGTCGTCCACCCCTTCGGGGTCAGCCCCAGCATTTT. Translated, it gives CSASRPPLRGQPQHF.

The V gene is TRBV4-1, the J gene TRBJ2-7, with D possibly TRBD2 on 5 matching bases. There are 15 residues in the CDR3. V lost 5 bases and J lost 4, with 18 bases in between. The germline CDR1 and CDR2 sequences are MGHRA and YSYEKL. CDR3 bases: TGCGCCAGCAGCAGAGTTGTAGGACGGGAATACGAGCAGTACTTC. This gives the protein CASSRVVGREYEQYF.

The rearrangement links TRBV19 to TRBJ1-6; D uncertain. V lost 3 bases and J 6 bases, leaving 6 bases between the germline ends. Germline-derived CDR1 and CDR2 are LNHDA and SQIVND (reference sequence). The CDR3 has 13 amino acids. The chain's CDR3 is CASSIGSNSPLHF. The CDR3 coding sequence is TGTGCCAGTAGTATCGGGAGTAATTCACCCCTCCACTTT.

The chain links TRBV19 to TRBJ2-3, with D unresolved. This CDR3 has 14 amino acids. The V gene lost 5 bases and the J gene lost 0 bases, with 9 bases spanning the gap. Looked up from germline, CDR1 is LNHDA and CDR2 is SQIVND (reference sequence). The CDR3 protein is CASSSQVSTDTQYF. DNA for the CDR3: TGTGCCAGTAGTTCCCAGGTTAGCACAGATACGCAGTATTTT.

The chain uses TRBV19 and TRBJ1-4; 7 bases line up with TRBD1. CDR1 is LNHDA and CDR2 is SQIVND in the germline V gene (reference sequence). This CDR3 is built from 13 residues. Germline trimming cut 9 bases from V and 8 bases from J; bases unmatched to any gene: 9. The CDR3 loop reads CARWDREGEKLFF. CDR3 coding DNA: TGTGCCAGATGGGACAGAGAAGGGGAAAAACTGTTTTTT.

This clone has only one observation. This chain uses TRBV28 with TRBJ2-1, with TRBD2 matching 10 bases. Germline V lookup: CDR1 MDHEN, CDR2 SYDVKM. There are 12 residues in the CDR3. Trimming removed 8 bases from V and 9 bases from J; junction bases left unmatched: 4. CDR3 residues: CASGTSVGEQFF. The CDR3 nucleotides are TGTGCCAGCGGGACTAGCGTAGGTGAGCAGTTCTTC.

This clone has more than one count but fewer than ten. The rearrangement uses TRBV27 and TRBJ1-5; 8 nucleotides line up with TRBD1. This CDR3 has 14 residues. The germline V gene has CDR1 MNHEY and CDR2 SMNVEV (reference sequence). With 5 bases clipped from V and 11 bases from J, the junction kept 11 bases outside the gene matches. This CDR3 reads CASSPTTGALAQHF. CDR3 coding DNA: TGTGCCAGCAGTCCCACGACAGGGGCTTTGGCCCAGCATTTT.

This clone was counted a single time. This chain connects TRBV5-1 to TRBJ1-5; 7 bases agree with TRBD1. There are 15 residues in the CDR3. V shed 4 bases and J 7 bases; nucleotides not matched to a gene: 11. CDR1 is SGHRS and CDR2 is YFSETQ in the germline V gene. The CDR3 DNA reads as TGCGCCAGCAGCATCGGGACAGCCCCCTCCCAGCCCCAGCATTTT. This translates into CASSIGTAPSQPQHF.

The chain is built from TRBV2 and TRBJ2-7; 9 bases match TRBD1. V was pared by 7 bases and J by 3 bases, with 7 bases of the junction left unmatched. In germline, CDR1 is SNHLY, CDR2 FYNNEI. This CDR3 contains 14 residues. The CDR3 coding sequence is TGTGCCAGCAAATATCCGGGACAGGGCTACGAGCAGTACTTC. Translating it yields CASKYPGQGYEQYF.

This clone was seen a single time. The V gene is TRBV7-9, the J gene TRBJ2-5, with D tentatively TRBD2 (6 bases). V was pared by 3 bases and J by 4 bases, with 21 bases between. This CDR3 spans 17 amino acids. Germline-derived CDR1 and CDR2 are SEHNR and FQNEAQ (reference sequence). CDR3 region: CASSFSGSGLRGETQYF. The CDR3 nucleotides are TGTGCCAGCAGCTTTAGTGGTAGCGGTCTTAGGGGAGAGACCCAGTACTTC. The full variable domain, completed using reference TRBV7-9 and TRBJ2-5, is DTGVSQNPRHKITKRGQNVTFRCDPISEHNRLYWYRQTLGQGPEFLTYFQNEAQLEKSRLLSDRFSAERPKGSFSTLEIQRTEQGDSAMYLCASSFSGSGLRGETQYFGPGTRLLVL.

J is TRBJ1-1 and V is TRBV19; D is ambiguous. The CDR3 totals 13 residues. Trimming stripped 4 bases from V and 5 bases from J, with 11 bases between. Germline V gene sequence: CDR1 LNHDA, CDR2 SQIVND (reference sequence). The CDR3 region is CASSTTVGTEAFF. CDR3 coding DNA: TGTGCCAGTAGTACGACCGTCGGGACTGAAGCTTTCTTT.

CDR3 in DNA: TGCAGCGCAAAACTTGTGAGCTCCTACAATGAGCAGTTCTTC. Translated: CSAKLVSSYNEQFF. The chain combines TRBV29-1 with TRBJ2-1; no reliable D call. Trimming pared 7 bases from V and 0 bases from J, leaving 13 bases between. CDR3 length equals 14 residues. Germline V gives CDR1 SQVTM, CDR2 ANQGSEA.

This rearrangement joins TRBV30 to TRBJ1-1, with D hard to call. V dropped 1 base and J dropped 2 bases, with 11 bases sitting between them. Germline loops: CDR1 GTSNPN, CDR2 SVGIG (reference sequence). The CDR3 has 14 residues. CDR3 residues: CAWSDPGLNTEAFF. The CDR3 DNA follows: TGTGCCTGGAGTGACCCAGGACTAAACACTGAAGCTTTCTTT.

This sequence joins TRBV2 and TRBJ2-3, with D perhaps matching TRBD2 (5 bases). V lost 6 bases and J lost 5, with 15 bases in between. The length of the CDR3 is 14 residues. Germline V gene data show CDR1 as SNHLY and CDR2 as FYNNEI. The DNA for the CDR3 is TGTGCCAGCAGGCGGGCGGCGGTGCGAGATACGCAGTATTTT. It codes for CASRRAAVRDTQYF.

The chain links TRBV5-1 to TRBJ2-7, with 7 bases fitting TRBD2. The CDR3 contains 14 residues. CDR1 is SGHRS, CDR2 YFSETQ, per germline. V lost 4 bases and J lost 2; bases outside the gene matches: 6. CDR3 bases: TGCGCCAGCAGCCGGGGGGACGGGACCTACGAGCAGTACTTC. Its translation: CASSRGDGTYEQYF.

The CDR3: CASRAGALREQYF. CDR3 nucleotides: TGCGCCAGCAGGGCGGGAGCGTTGAGGGAGCAGTACTTC. The chain has TRBV5-1 and TRBJ2-7; TRBD2 matches 7 bases. V shed 5 bases, J shed 7 bases, and the junction held 9 bases outside the gene matches. Germline assignment: CDR1 SGHRS and CDR2 YFSETQ. This CDR3 region has 13 residues. Full variable domain (outside the CDR3, taken from reference TRBV5-1 and TRBJ2-7): KAGVTQTPRYLIKTRGQQVTLSCSPISGHRSVSWYQQTPGQGLQFLFEYFSETQRNKGNFPGRFSGRQFSNSRSEMNVSTLELGDSALYLCASRAGALREQYFGPGTRLTVT.

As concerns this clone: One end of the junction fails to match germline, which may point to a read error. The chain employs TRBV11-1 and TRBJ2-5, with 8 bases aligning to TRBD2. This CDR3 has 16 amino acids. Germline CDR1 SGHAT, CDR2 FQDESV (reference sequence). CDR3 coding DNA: TGTGCCAGCAGAGCAACGGGACTAGGGGACCAAGGGACCCAGTACTTC. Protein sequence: CASRATGLGDQGTQYF. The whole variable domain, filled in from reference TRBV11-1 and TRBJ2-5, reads EAEVAQSPRYKITEKSQAVAFWCDPISGHATLYWYRQILGQGPELLVQFQDESVVDDSQLPKDRFSAERLKGVDSTLKIQPAELGDSAMYLCASRATGLGDQGTQYFGPGTRLLVL.

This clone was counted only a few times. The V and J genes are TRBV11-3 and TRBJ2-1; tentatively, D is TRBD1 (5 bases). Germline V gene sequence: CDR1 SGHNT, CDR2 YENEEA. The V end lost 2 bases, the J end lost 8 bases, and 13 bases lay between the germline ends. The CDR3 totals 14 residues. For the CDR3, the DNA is TGTGCCAGCAGCTTATCGAGGTGGGGCGATGAGCAGTTCTTC. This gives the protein CASSLSRWGDEQFF. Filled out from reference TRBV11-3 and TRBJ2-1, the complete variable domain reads EAGVVQSPRYKIIEKKQPVAFWCNPISGHNTLYWYLQNLGQGPELLIRYENEEAVDDSQLPKDRFSAERLKGVDSTLKIQPAELGDSAVYLCASSLSRWGDEQFFGPGTRLTVL.

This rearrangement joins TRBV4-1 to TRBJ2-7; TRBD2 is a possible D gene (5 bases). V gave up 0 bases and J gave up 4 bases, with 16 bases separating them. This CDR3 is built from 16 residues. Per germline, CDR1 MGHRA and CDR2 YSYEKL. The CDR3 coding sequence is TGCGCCAGCAGCCAAGAAGACTACTCGATCCCTTACGAGCAGTACTTC. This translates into CASSQEDYSIPYEQYF.

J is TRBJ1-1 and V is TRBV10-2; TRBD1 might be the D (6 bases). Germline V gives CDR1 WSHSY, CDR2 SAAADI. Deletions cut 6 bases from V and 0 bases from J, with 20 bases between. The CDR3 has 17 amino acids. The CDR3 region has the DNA TGCGCCAGCAGCCCCCTTGGTTTCAGGGGTGTGAACACTGAAGCTTTCTTT. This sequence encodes CASSPLGFRGVNTEAFF.